This T cell receptor beta chain stems from a study of CD8 T cells in Susac syndrome. Broader study findings: The study recognized that the number of individuals in its TCR sequencing and HLA analysis was relatively small.

A quantity of about 0.5 to 1 ug RNA underwent reverse transcription using random hexamers. Each CDR3 protein gets one entry after TCRdb re-called the immunoSEQ multiplex PCR reads with MiXCR. The repertoire consists of roughly 150,000 distinct CDR3 sequences, with less than 97% occurring once and the leading ten covering 0.13% to 0.15%. To note about this clonotype: The antigen remains unidentified.

Sequencing of TCR beta was performed on blood CD8+ and CD4+ T cells. TEMRA cells were FACS-enriched, with CD8+ and CD4+ T cells isolated negatively. Germline CDR1 PRHDT, CDR2 FYEKMQ (reference sequence). The V gene lost 5 bases and the J gene lost 2 bases, with 12 bases spanning the gap. The CDR3 contains 14 residues. The sample taken for sequencing was CD8+ T cells from PBMCs. The rearrangement joins TRBV13 to TRBJ1-1; a possible D gene is TRBD1 (6 bases). The origin of this receptor is a human donor with multiple sclerosis. The DNA for the CDR3 is TGTGCCAGCAGCAGACAGGTATTAAACACTGAAGCTTTCTTT. Protein sequence: CASSRQVLNTEAFF.